Below, one T cell receptor (beta chain) is given with its context. What it binds is not known. The entry originates in a study of vaccination and CD4 T cells after COVID-19. Background on the study: Eight or nine convalescent patients had mild and one had severe PCR-confirmed SARS-CoV-2 disease.

Treatment reported: approximately 10-day PBMC culture with coronavirus spike peptide pools or control peptides (ViraFEST assay). TCRs were sequenced by ViraFEST after antigen-specific T cells had been expanded with peptide pools. Once obtained from cultured CD4+ T cells, the DNA was sequenced using the Oncomine TCR Beta short-read assay. Genomic DNA extraction was carried out from cultured CD4+ T cells. TCRdb ran MiXCR on the PCR reads and lists one entry per CDR3 protein. The table records about 15,000 distinct CDR3 sequences, under 60% of them present only once. V shed 5 bases and J shed 1 base, with 11 bases lying between them. Germline assignment: CDR1 SGHVS and CDR2 FQNEAQ. This CDR3 region has 14 residues.

This TCR came from a human donor with COVID-19. The input for sequencing was cultured CD4+ T cells from blood, taken after SARS-CoV-2 vaccination. V usage is TRBV7-8 and J usage is TRBJ1-1; D is unresolved. The CDR3 loop is CASSRNAGNTEAFF. CDR3 DNA: TGTGCCAGCAGCCGGAACGCAGGGAACACTGAAGCTTTCTTT.